This TCR beta chain stems from a study of blood T cell repertoires in COVID-19. Study summary: There were acute and convalescent COVID-19 samples, and they came from the United States, Italy and Spain. In each case, the material was cDNA or gDNA derived from T cells, B-cell-depleted T cells, or PBMCs.

Libraries were prepared by immunoSEQ multiplex PCR; TCRdb keeps only in-frame clonotypes and omits some of them. The sample contains 210,000 or so clones, 80% of which appear only once. CDR1 and CDR2 (germline): MDHEN, SYDVKM. V shed 5 bases and J 4 bases; nucleotides not matched to a gene: 10. The CDR3 has 16 amino acids. Participants came from fewer than 25 US areas, aged about 18 to 89 years. Cohort placement rested on clinical history that participants reported themselves. What was sequenced was PBMCs or T cells enriched from blood (not recorded which). The sequence was collected from a man younger than 40 with acute COVID-19. This chain uses TRBV28 with TRBJ1-4, with 7 positions matching TRBD1. The CDR3 coding sequence is TGTGCCAGCAGTATCGAGCGACAGGGACTTAATGAAAAACTGTTTTTT. Its translation is CASSIERQGLNEKLFF.